The 9 T cell receptor beta chains below all came from one sample that was sequenced in a study of cytomegalovirus exposure and HLA in healthy donors. Primers: 60 Vbeta forward and 13 Jbeta reverse. Generated by immunoSEQ multiplex PCR, the TCRdb table keeps only in-frame clones and is missing some. The table has about 190,000 clones, roughly 80% seen once; the top ten hold roughly 3.1%. Sample: PBMCs. Receptor source: a man aged 40-49 years in good health and CMV-seropositive.

This clone appeared a few times. The rearrangement links TRBV9 to TRBJ2-7; 8 bases are a match to TRBD2. The V segment lost 0 bases and the J segment 3 bases; nucleotides outside the gene matches: 2. CDR3 length: 14 residues. Per the germline V gene, CDR1 is SGDLS and CDR2 is YYNGEE. CDR3 protein: CASSVDTSGYEQYF. CDR3 nucleotide sequence: TGTGCCAGCAGCGTAGATACTAGCGGCTACGAGCAGTACTTC.

This clone was recorded only once. The chain links TRBV5-5 to TRBJ2-1, with 8 bases aligning to TRBD2. J lost 5 bases, V lost 0 bases, and 4 bases had no gene match. This CDR3 has 15 amino acids. Germline lookup yields CDR1 SGHKS and CDR2 YYEKEE (reference sequence). CDR3 region: CASSLVTGGNNEQFF. CDR3 sequence (DNA): TGTGCCAGCAGCTTGGTTACGGGGGGGAACAATGAGCAGTTCTTC.

The gene calls are TRBV9 and TRBJ2-1, with 11 bases lining up with TRBD2. Germline V CDR1 and CDR2: SGDLS, YYNGEE. The CDR3 extends over 15 amino acids. V shed 0 bases, J shed 8 bases, and the junction held 4 bases outside the gene matches. CDR3 nucleotides: TGTGCCAGCAGCGTAGTTAGCGGGAGGGGTGATGAGCAGTTCTTC. This gives the protein CASSVVSGRGDEQFF.

This clone was observed a single time. This chain links TRBV9 with TRBJ2-5; 10 bases are shared with TRBD2. The CDR3 has 15 amino acids. Germline V gene lookup returns CDR1 SGDLS and CDR2 YYNGEE. Trimming removed 3 bases from V and 4 bases from J; junction bases left unmatched: 6. DNA of the CDR3: TGTGCCAGCAGCGGCGTAGCGGGAGGTGGAGAGACCCAGTACTTC. This translates into CASSGVAGGGETQYF.

The chain recombines TRBV12-5 with TRBJ2-5; D perhaps matches TRBD2 (7 bases). This CDR3 is built from 16 residues. V was shortened by 5 bases and J by 4 bases, with 20 bases between the two germline ends. CDR1 LGHNT and CDR2 FRNRAP come from the germline V gene. CDR3 nucleotides: TGTGCTAGTGGTGGGGGGGCCGTCTATGTGACAGAGACCCAGTACTTC. It specifies CASGGGAVYVTETQYF.

This chain joins TRBV18 and TRBJ1-3, with TRBD1 as a possible D gene (6 bases). CDR1 KGHSH and CDR2 LQKENI come from the germline V gene. The CDR3 runs to 17 residues. The V end was cut by 1 base, the J end by 0 bases, with 13 bases between. The DNA of the CDR3 is TGTGCCAGCTCACCACAGGAGCAGGGGAGCTCTGGAAACACCATATATTTT. It translates to CASSPQEQGSSGNTIYF.

The chain combines TRBV11-2 with TRBJ1-2; no clear D gene. Looked up from germline, CDR1 is SGHAT and CDR2 is FQNNGV. V was clipped by 0 bases and J by 4 bases, with 15 bases between them. The CDR3 loop spans 16 amino acids. The CDR3 spells CASSLDRGRSFYGYTF. The CDR3 bases are TGTGCCAGCAGCTTAGATCGCGGCCGATCCTTCTATGGCTACACCTTC.

This clone was recorded only once. This sequence joins TRBV7-9 and TRBJ2-3, with D tentatively TRBD1 (5 bases). CDR1 is SEHNR and CDR2 is FQNEAQ in the germline V gene (reference sequence). The CDR3 is 14 amino acids. Trimming left V 6 bases short and J 0 bases short, with 10 bases between. CDR3 in DNA: TGTGCCAGCAGTGTAGGGGTTAGCACAGATACGCAGTATTTT. Translation: CASSVGVSTDTQYF.

The rearrangement uses TRBV4-2 and TRBJ2-3, with TRBD2 matching over 8 bases. This CDR3 region has 17 residues. The germline CDR1 and CDR2 sequences are LGHNA and YNFKEQ. V lost 0 bases to trimming and J lost 2 bases; unmatched junction nucleotides: 7. The CDR3 sequence: CASSQERAGGHTDTQYF. In DNA form, the CDR3 reads TGTGCCAGCAGCCAAGAGCGGGCGGGGGGACACACAGATACGCAGTATTTT.